The 23 T cell receptor beta chains reported below all come from one sample, sequenced in a study of blood T cell repertoires in COVID-19 (dated by TCRdb to the early 2020s). Receptors were amplified or captured by the immunoSEQ multiplex PCR assay. In TCRdb, the immuneACCESS table is reduced to in-frame sequences with V and J assigned. These tables do not hold every clone; where another copy was compared, an unresolved V gene accounts for under half, and the others remain unexplained. The sample table contains fewer than 250,000 clones; only one count was recorded for 83% of them. The ten largest clones represent around 5.9% of the sample. The sequencing input was peripheral blood. These receptors were collected from a human donor in a cohort sampled during active COVID-19.

The V and J genes are TRBV3-1 (or the pseudogene TRBV3-2) and TRBJ2-7, with 7 positions matching TRBD2. The germline V gene has CDR1 LGHDT and CDR2 YNNKEL (reference sequence). The J segment lost 2 bases and the V segment lost 2 bases, leaving 9 bases of the junction unmatched. The CDR3 runs 16 residues. CDR3 sequence: CASSQQYERGPYEQYF. The CDR3 DNA is TGTGCCAGCAGCCAACAGTACGAGCGGGGTCCCTACGAGCAGTACTTC.

The chain carries TRBV11-3 and TRBJ2-1; TRBD2 agrees at 8 bases. Germline trimming cut 2 bases from V and 5 bases from J; bases unmatched to any gene: 17. This CDR3 spans 19 amino acids. Germline CDR1 and CDR2: SGHNT and YENEEA. The CDR3 bases are TGTGCCAGCAGCTTAATTTTACCGGGTAGCGGGGAGTCTGACAATGAGCAGTTCTTC. This translates into CASSLILPGSGESDNEQFF. The full variable domain, completed using reference TRBV11-3 and TRBJ2-1, is EAGVVQSPRYKIIEKKQPVAFWCNPISGHNTLYWYLQNLGQGPELLIRYENEEAVDDSQLPKDRFSAERLKGVDSTLKIQPAELGDSAVYLCASSLILPGSGESDNEQFFGPGTRLTVL.

J is TRBJ2-3 and V is TRBV5-1, with TRBD2 identical over 7 bases. V gave up 5 bases and J gave up 4 bases; unmatched junction bases: 10. CDR1 SGHRS and CDR2 YFSETQ come from the germline V gene. The CDR3 has 15 residues. Written as DNA, the CDR3 is TGCGCCAGCAGTCCGCCCTCCGCGGGGGCAGATACGCAGTATTTT. Translated, it gives CASSPPSAGADTQYF.

J is TRBJ2-6 and V is TRBV4-2, with D unresolved. The germline V and J ends were trimmed by 0 bases and 1 base, with 7 bases remaining between them. This CDR3 contains 16 residues. Germline V gene sequence: CDR1 LGHNA, CDR2 YNFKEQ. The CDR3 sequence: CASSQDIGSGANVLTF. CDR3 DNA: TGTGCCAGCAGCCAAGATATCGGGTCTGGGGCCAACGTCCTGACTTTC.

J is TRBJ2-7 and V is TRBV5-1, with 7 bases lining up with TRBD2. CDR1 is SGHRS and CDR2 is YFSETQ in the germline V gene. The CDR3 is 13 residues long. V was clipped by 4 bases and J by 2 bases; unmatched bases: 3. CDR3 region: CASSREAAYEQYF. Written as DNA, the CDR3 is TGCGCCAGCAGCCGGGAGGCGGCCTACGAGCAGTACTTC. The variable domain in full, with the rest retrieved from reference TRBV5-1 and TRBJ2-7, is KAGVTQTPRYLIKTRGQQVTLSCSPISGHRSVSWYQQTPGQGLQFLFEYFSETQRNKGNFPGRFSGRQFSNSRSEMNVSTLELGDSALYLCASSREAAYEQYFGPGTRLTVT.

The V call is TRBV9, the J call TRBJ1-2, with 10 bases that match TRBD1. V was clipped by 4 bases and J by 3 bases; unmatched bases: 3. This CDR3 has 14 residues. Germline CDR1 is SGDLS and CDR2 is YYNGEE. This chain's CDR3 is CASSPGTGDYGYTF. CDR3 in DNA: TGTGCCAGCAGCCCCGGGACAGGGGACTATGGCTACACCTTC. Using reference TRBV9 and TRBJ1-2 for the parts outside the CDR3, the full variable domain is DSGVTQTPKHLITATGQRVTLRCSPRSGDLSVYWYQQSLDQGLQFLIQYYNGEERAKGNILERFSAQQFPDLHSELNLSSLELGDSALYFCASSPGTGDYGYTFGSGTRLTVV.

J is TRBJ2-7 and V is TRBV28; weak D call: TRBD1 (6 bases). V was trimmed by 5 bases and J by 4 bases, leaving 9 bases between them. The germline CDR1 and CDR2 sequences are MDHEN and SYDVKM. The CDR3 is 12 residues long. The CDR3, as DNA: TGTGCCAGCAGTGCCACAGGGTACGAGCAGTACTTC. This translates into CASSATGYEQYF.

The V and J genes are TRBV2 and TRBJ2-3; D not certain. The CDR3 is 13 residues long. With 7 bases removed from V and 0 bases from J, the gap between germline ends came to 8 bases. Per the germline V gene, CDR1 is SNHLY and CDR2 is FYNNEI. The CDR3 reads CASKAVSTDTQYF. In DNA, the CDR3 is TGTGCCAGCAAGGCGGTGAGCACAGATACGCAGTATTTT.

The chain employs TRBV18 and TRBJ1-2, with TRBD1 as a possible D gene (6 bases). Germline V gives CDR1 KGHSH, CDR2 LQKENI. The CDR3 is made up of 17 amino acids. V dropped 0 bases and J dropped 8 bases, with 22 bases sitting between them. CDR3 sequence (DNA): TGTGCCAGCTCACCACCGGTACTACGAACAGGGAGCCGCGGCTACACCTTC. Its protein is CASSPPVLRTGSRGYTF.

The chain's CDR3 is CATSEKGASGNEQFF. The CDR3 DNA is TGTGCCACCAGTGAGAAGGGGGCAAGTGGCAATGAGCAGTTCTTC. The rearrangement links TRBV24-1 to TRBJ2-1; 7 bases match TRBD1. Germline values: CDR1 KGHDR, CDR2 SFDVKD. The CDR3 is 15 amino acids. V lost 4 bases, J lost 6 bases, and 8 bases stayed unmatched.

J is TRBJ2-1 and V is TRBV4-2; TRBD2 matches 13 bases. Germline V gene data show CDR1 as LGHNA and CDR2 as YNFKEQ. The CDR3 covers 16 residues. V shed 1 base and J 7 bases; nucleotides not matched to a gene: 4. The CDR3 nucleotides read TGTGCCAGCAGCCAAGCACAACTAGCGGGAGGGAATGAGCAGTTCTTC. The encoded protein is CASSQAQLAGGNEQFF.

This chain connects TRBV19 to TRBJ2-1, with TRBD2 identical over 7 bases. Germline-derived CDR1 and CDR2 are LNHDA and SQIVND (reference sequence). The CDR3 has 13 residues. Germline trimming cut 3 bases from V and 8 bases from J; bases unmatched to any gene: 4. The CDR3 loop reads CASSIGGWDEQFF. DNA for the CDR3: TGTGCCAGTAGTATCGGGGGGTGGGATGAGCAGTTCTTC.

The rearrangement uses TRBV4-1 and TRBJ2-1; D is perhaps TRBD2 (5 bases). Trimming removed 0 bases at V and 12 bases at J, with 18 bases between. This CDR3 has 15 amino acids. Looked up from germline, CDR1 is MGHRA and CDR2 is YSYEKL. CDR3 residues: CASSQEVGNTRRQFF. CDR3 nucleotides: TGCGCCAGCAGCCAAGAGGTCGGGAACACAAGAAGGCAGTTCTTC.

The rearrangement links TRBV10-2 to TRBJ1-1, with D possibly matching TRBD1 (5 bases). This CDR3 has 15 amino acids. Germline lookup yields CDR1 WSHSY and CDR2 SAAADI. V dropped 1 base and J dropped 5 bases, with 14 bases sitting between them. The CDR3 spells CASSEYPGLLTEAFF. The CDR3 DNA reads as TGCGCCAGCAGTGAGTACCCAGGGTTGTTGACTGAAGCTTTCTTT.

The chain is built from TRBV3-1 (or the pseudogene TRBV3-2) and TRBJ1-2; D might be TRBD1 (5 bases). V was clipped by 3 bases and J by 6 bases, with 14 bases between them. Looked up from germline, CDR1 is LGHDT and CDR2 is YNNKEL (reference sequence). CDR3 size: 14 residues. The CDR3 DNA sequence: TGTGCCAGCAGCCAGGACAATTTCCGGAATGGCTACACCTTC. It is translated as CASSQDNFRNGYTF.

The V and J genes are TRBV5-4 and TRBJ2-2; the match to TRBD1 covers 8 bases. Trimming removed 0 bases from V and 5 bases from J; junction bases left unmatched: 6. Germline V gene data show CDR1 as SGHNT and CDR2 as YYREEE (reference sequence). There are 16 residues in the CDR3. CDR3 amino acids: CASSLEGRTGTGELFF. The CDR3 nucleotides read TGTGCCAGCAGCTTGGAGGGGAGGACAGGGACCGGGGAGCTGTTTTTT. The whole variable domain, remainder taken from reference TRBV5-4 and TRBJ2-2, is ETGVTQSPTHLIKTRGQQVTLRCSSQSGHNTVSWYQQALGQGPQFIFQYYREEENGRGNFPPRFSGLQFPNYSSELNVNALELDDSALYLCASSLEGRTGTGELFFGEGSRLTVL.

The chain links TRBV6-5 to TRBJ2-5, with 10 positions matching TRBD1. Looked up from germline, CDR1 is MNHEY and CDR2 is SVGAGI. The CDR3 runs 15 residues. Trimming removed 6 bases from V and 4 bases from J; junction bases left unmatched: 8. CDR3 protein: CASRRTGGRVETQYF. The CDR3 DNA reads TGTGCCAGCAGACGGACAGGGGGGCGTGTAGAGACCCAGTACTTC.

As DNA, the CDR3 is TGTGCCAGCAGCGTCTACAGGGAGAACACTGAAGCTTTCTTT. Amino acids: CASSVYRENTEAFF. The chain combines TRBV9 with TRBJ1-1; the D gene is possibly TRBD1 (6 bases). This CDR3 is 14 amino acids long. Germline V lookup: CDR1 SGDLS, CDR2 YYNGEE. The V gene lost 2 bases and the J gene lost 1 base, with 9 bases spanning the gap.

The chain recombines TRBV7-2 with TRBJ1-1; 7 bases line up with TRBD1. This CDR3 is 13 amino acids long. The ends lost 5 bases at V and 3 bases at J; junction bases unmatched: 3. Germline V lookup: CDR1 SGHTA, CDR2 FQGNSA. CDR3 region: CASSRGQDTEAFF. The CDR3 coding sequence is TGTGCCAGCAGCAGGGGGCAGGACACTGAAGCTTTCTTT.

The chain joins TRBV7-9 to TRBJ1-4; 10 nucleotides match TRBD1. Trimming at V came to 5 bases and at J to 0 bases, leaving 3 bases not matched to a gene. Germline V gives CDR1 SEHNR, CDR2 FQNEAQ (reference sequence). This CDR3 contains 16 residues. CDR3 nucleotides: TGTGCCAGCAGCCTTGGGACAGGGGCAACTAATGAAAAACTGTTTTTT. It translates to CASSLGTGATNEKLFF.

V usage is TRBV9 and J usage is TRBJ1-3, with D perhaps TRBD1 (5 bases). The germline V gene encodes CDR1 SGDLS and CDR2 YYNGEE. The CDR3 spans 14 residues. The V and J ends lost 4 bases and 4 bases respectively, with 12 bases between them. The CDR3 region is CASSKVPGGNTIYF. CDR3 coding DNA: TGTGCCAGCAGCAAAGTCCCAGGGGGAAACACCATATATTTT.

This rearrangement joins TRBV6-5 to TRBJ2-2; 10 bases line up with TRBD2. V trimming: 5 bases; J trimming: 3 bases; junction bases outside the gene matches: 3. The CDR3 consists of 15 residues. Germline CDR1 is MNHEY and CDR2 is SVGAGI. The CDR3 loop reads CASSSGRAYTGELFF. Here the CDR3 DNA reads TGTGCCAGCAGTAGCGGGAGGGCCTACACCGGGGAGCTGTTTTTT.

The chain has TRBV5-3 and TRBJ2-2; a weak D match, TRBD1 (5 bases). TRBV5-3 is designated an ORF whose function remains uncertain. This CDR3 is built from 16 residues. V lost 0 bases and J 1 base, leaving 10 bases between the germline ends. The CDR3 region is CARSLETARNTGELFF. The CDR3 bases are TGTGCCAGAAGCTTGGAGACAGCTAGGAACACCGGGGAGCTGTTTTTT.